Each of the 17 T cell receptor beta chains below was sequenced from the same sample in a study of T-cell reconstitution after alpha-beta-depleted transplantation in children listed by TCRdb under 2016. Explained via the paper, the treatment or condition label denotes: allogeneic hematopoietic cell transplantation with graft depleted of TCRalphabeta T cells and CD19 B cells. Library preparation used PCR. The sequencer listed for this sample is Illumina HiSeq 2500. To normalize quantification of the TCRbeta repertoire, the TCR libraries were built with molecular barcoding that relied on unique molecular identifiers. Starting from the raw public reads, TCRdb applied fastp trimming at Q25, assembled clones with MiXCR and retained in-frame beta chains. When rows share a CDR3 protein, they turn into one entry using the most common DNA and genes. This sample lists about 160,000 distinct CDR3 sequences; around 10% were detected once. The ten largest make up around 13% of the sample.

Sequencing was performed on PBMCs, taken before TCRalphabeta/CD19-depleted stem cell transplant. The receptors here all came from a boy aged 2 to 10 with acute myeloid leukemia, due to receive a stem cell transplant.

This clonotype is medium-sized within its sample. The chain uses TRBV5-1 and TRBJ2-1; D gene unclear. The CDR3 is 13 residues long. CDR1 SGHRS and CDR2 YFSETQ come from the germline V gene. V was shortened by 4 bases and J by 10 bases, with 15 bases between the two germline ends. The CDR3, as DNA: TGCGCCAGCAGCCCTCTCCCGGCGGCAGAGCAGTTCTTC. This gives the protein CASSPLPAAEQFF.

This clonotype was counted ten times or more. This chain connects TRBV12-3 or TRBV12-4 to TRBJ1-2; D gene ambiguous. The CDR3 sequence is 14 residues long. Trimming stripped 2 bases from V and 2 bases from J, with 9 bases between. The CDR3 region has the DNA TGTGCCAGCAGTTTAAATTTCCGGAACTATGGCTACACCTTC. The encoded protein is CASSLNFRNYGYTF.

This clonotype was counted at least ten times. V gene TRBV3-1 combines with J gene TRBJ1-1, with D unresolved. The germline CDR1 and CDR2 sequences are LGHDT and YNNKEL (reference sequence). V was shortened by 6 bases and J by 4 bases, with 18 bases between the two germline ends. The CDR3 loop spans 15 amino acids. The CDR3 DNA follows: TGTGCCAGCAGGCAATACCGGGAACGAGGCACTGAAGCTTTCTTT. It translates to CASRQYRERGTEAFF.

This clonotype was observed a handful of times. The chain employs TRBV5-1 and TRBJ2-7; 10 bases agree with TRBD2. Trimming cost V 0 bases and J 3 bases; bases outside gene matches: 3. The germline V gene has CDR1 SGHRS and CDR2 YFSETQ. This CDR3 spans 15 amino acids. The CDR3 coding sequence is TGCGCCAGCAGCTTGGTACTAGCGGGAATCTACGAGCAGTACTTC. Translated, it gives CASSLVLAGIYEQYF. Full variable domain (rest looked up from reference TRBV5-1 and TRBJ2-7): KAGVTQTPRYLIKTRGQQVTLSCSPISGHRSVSWYQQTPGQGLQFLFEYFSETQRNKGNFPGRFSGRQFSNSRSEMNVSTLELGDSALYLCASSLVLAGIYEQYFGPGTRLTVT.

This clonotype has ten or more counts. The rearrangement uses TRBV7-3 and TRBJ2-5; TRBD1 aligns across 9 bases. From germline, CDR1 is SGHTA and CDR2 FQGTGA. This CDR3 has 15 residues. V shed 5 bases and J 1 base; nucleotides not matched to a gene: 5. CDR3 in DNA: TGTGCCAGCAGCGCCACAGGGGGCCGCCAAGAGACCCAGTACTTC. Its protein is CASSATGGRQETQYF.

This clonotype was seen many times. The chain links TRBV7-8 to TRBJ2-3; D is perhaps TRBD2 (5 bases). The germline V and J ends were trimmed by 5 bases and 4 bases, with 22 bases remaining between them. CDR3 size: 17 residues. Germline V gene data show CDR1 as SGHVS and CDR2 as FQNEAQ. CDR3 in amino acids: CASSQRRVSGWSDTQYF. The CDR3, as DNA: TGTGCCAGCAGCCAGCGCCGGGTCAGCGGATGGTCAGATACGCAGTATTTT.

This clonotype was counted a few times. V is TRBV7-9 and J is TRBJ2-4, with D possibly being TRBD2 (6 bases). There are 14 residues in the CDR3. CDR1 SEHNR and CDR2 FQNEAQ come from the germline V gene (reference sequence). Trimming shortened V by 5 bases and J by 7 bases, and 15 bases separated the two germline ends. CDR3 coding DNA: TGTGCCAGCAGCCGGGCCGGGACTTCTAACATTCAGTACTTC. This encodes CASSRAGTSNIQYF.

This clonotype came up many times. The chain joins TRBV7-9 to TRBJ1-2; no clear D. The CDR3 has 16 residues. Trimming stripped 3 bases from V and 4 bases from J, with 18 bases between. Germline values: CDR1 SEHNR, CDR2 FQNEAQ (reference sequence). The CDR3 protein is CASSFSSGGDSYGYTF. The CDR3 DNA reads TGTGCCAGCAGCTTCTCTTCAGGAGGAGATTCCTATGGCTACACCTTC.

The table lists this clonotype with many counts. V gene TRBV20-1 combines with J gene TRBJ1-1; D is perhaps TRBD1 (6 bases). The V gene lost 6 bases and the J gene lost 1 base, with 12 bases spanning the gap. Germline-derived CDR1 and CDR2 are DFQATT and SNEGSKA (reference sequence). The CDR3 is made up of 13 amino acids. CDR3 bases: TGCAGTGCCAAACTGGGGGCGAACACTGAAGCTTTCTTT. It translates to CSAKLGANTEAFF.

This clonotype was picked up many times. CDR3 in amino acids: CASSPTSGSTDTQYF. The CDR3 nucleotides read TGTGCCAGCAGCCCGACTAGCGGTAGCACAGATACGCAGTATTTT. V gene TRBV12-3 or TRBV12-4 combines with J gene TRBJ2-3, with 9 nucleotides matching TRBD2. V shed 6 bases and J 0 bases; nucleotides not matched to a gene: 4. This CDR3 is 15 amino acids long.

This clonotype was counted at least ten times. The chain links TRBV3-1 to TRBJ1-1; 9 positions match TRBD1. The ends lost 4 bases at V and 4 bases at J; junction bases unmatched: 7. This CDR3 contains 15 residues. Germline CDR1 is LGHDT and CDR2 is YNNKEL (reference sequence). The CDR3 nucleotides are TGTGCCAGCAGCCGTACAGGGGGCTGGGGCACTGAAGCTTTCTTT. Translating gives CASSRTGGWGTEAFF.

This clonotype was seen ten or more times. The chain carries TRBV15 and TRBJ2-1; 10 bases line up with TRBD1. Germline CDR1 reads LNHNV; CDR2 reads YYDKDF (reference sequence). J gave up 7 bases and V 2 bases, and 5 bases lay outside the gene matches. The CDR3 is made up of 15 amino acids. The CDR3 region is CATSRRQGAYNEQFF. The DNA for the CDR3 is TGTGCCACCAGCAGAAGACAGGGGGCATATAATGAGCAGTTCTTC. Supplemented by reference TRBV15 and TRBJ2-1, the full variable domain reads DAMVIQNPRYQVTQFGKPVTLSCSQTLNHNVMYWYQQKSSQAPKLLFHYYDKDFNNEADTPDNFQSRRPNTSFCFLDIRSPGLGDTAMYLCATSRRQGAYNEQFFGPGTRLTVL.

This clonotype showed up many times. The J gene is TRBJ2-3, the V gene TRBV20-1, with D possibly TRBD1 on 5 matching bases. CDR3 size: 12 residues. Germline CDR1 DFQATT, CDR2 SNEGSKA (reference sequence). Trimming stripped 4 bases from V and 3 bases from J, with 8 bases between. The DNA of the CDR3 is TGCAGTGCTAACCCAGGGACAGATACGCAGTATTTT. Protein sequence: CSANPGTDTQYF.

This clonotype occurred many times. The chain links TRBV21-1 to TRBJ2-2; the D call TRBD1 from the table was never checked on the DNA. TRBV21-1 is noted as a pseudogene. The CDR3 extends over 16 amino acids. CDR3 DNA sequence: TGTGCCAGCAGCAAGGGGCGGGATCCGAACACCGGGGAGCTGTTTTTT. Its translation is CASSKGRDPNTGELFF.

This clonotype was detected many times. V gene TRBV5-1 combines with J gene TRBJ2-2; 8 nucleotides align to TRBD1. This CDR3 is 14 amino acids long. V trimming: 8 bases; J trimming: 4 bases; junction bases outside the gene matches: 7. Germline V CDR1 and CDR2: SGHRS, YFSETQ. CDR3 bases: TGCGCCAGTAAACAGGGGGGACTCACCGGGGAGCTGTTTTTT. Translation: CASKQGGLTGELFF. Filled out from reference TRBV5-1 and TRBJ2-2, the complete variable domain reads KAGVTQTPRYLIKTRGQQVTLSCSPISGHRSVSWYQQTPGQGLQFLFEYFSETQRNKGNFPGRFSGRQFSNSRSEMNVSTLELGDSALYLCASKQGGLTGELFFGEGSRLTVL.

This clonotype has just a few counts. The chain couples TRBV28 to TRBJ2-5, with TRBD2 matching 7 bases. This CDR3 is built from 17 residues. The V and J ends lost 3 bases and 0 bases, in that order; junction bases with no gene match: 10. Germline loops: CDR1 MDHEN, CDR2 SYDVKM. DNA of the CDR3: TGTGCCAGCAGTTTGGCCGAAAGGCGGGAGTACCAAGAGACCCAGTACTTC. It yields the protein CASSLAERREYQETQYF.

The genes are TRBV12-3 or TRBV12-4 and TRBJ1-2; no definite D call. The CDR3 totals 13 residues. The V end lost 6 bases, the J end lost 5 bases, and 13 bases lay between the germline ends. The DNA for the CDR3 is TGTGCCAGCAGCCACAGCGGGAGTTATGGCTACACCTTC. As protein: CASSHSGSYGYTF.